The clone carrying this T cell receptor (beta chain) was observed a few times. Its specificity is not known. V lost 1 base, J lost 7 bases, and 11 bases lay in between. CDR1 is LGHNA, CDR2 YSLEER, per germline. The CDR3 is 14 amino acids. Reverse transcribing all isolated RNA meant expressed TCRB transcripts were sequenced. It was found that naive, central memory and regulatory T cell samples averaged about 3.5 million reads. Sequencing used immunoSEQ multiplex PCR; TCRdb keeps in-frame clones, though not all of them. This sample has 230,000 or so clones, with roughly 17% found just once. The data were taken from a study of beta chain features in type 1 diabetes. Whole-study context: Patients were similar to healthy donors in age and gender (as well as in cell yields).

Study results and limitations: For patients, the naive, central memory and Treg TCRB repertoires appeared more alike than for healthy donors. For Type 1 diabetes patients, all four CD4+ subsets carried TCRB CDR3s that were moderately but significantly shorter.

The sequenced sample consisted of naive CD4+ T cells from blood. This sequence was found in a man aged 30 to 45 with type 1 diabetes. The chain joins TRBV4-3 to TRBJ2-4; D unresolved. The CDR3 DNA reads TGCGCCAGCAGCCAAGGGCTTAGGTATAACATTCAGTACTTC. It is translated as CASSQGLRYNIQYF.